The rows below give T cell receptor beta chains drawn from one sample of a study of cytomegalovirus exposure and HLA in healthy donors. Sequencing used immunoSEQ multiplex PCR; TCRdb keeps in-frame clones, though not all of them. This table holds approximately 180,000 clones, about 72% found once. Specimen: PBMCs. Source of these receptors: a human donor in good health. CDR3s include the opening cysteine and the closing phenylalanine or tryptophan. The order of the fields is D gene, J gene, clone size, V gene, CDR3 DNA, CDR3 protein. The D gene is left open where the match is weak. Rows give clone size only sometimes, using once, few, many, or a class for an expanded clone.

d_call: -; j_call: TRBJ2-4; clone_size: few; v_call: TRBV9; cdr3_nt: TGTGCCAGCAGCGTAGGGGGGGGGCTAGCCAAAAACATTCAGTACTTC; cdr3_aa: CASSVGGGLAKNIQYF
d_call: -; j_call: TRBJ1-1; clone_size: few; v_call: TRBV5-1; cdr3_nt: TGCGCCAGCAGCTTGAGGCAGGGGAACACTGAAGCTTTCTTT; cdr3_aa: CASSLRQGNTEAFF
d_call: -; j_call: TRBJ2-5; clone_size: -; v_call: TRBV5-1; cdr3_nt: TGCGCCAGCAGCAACCCGGGACACCAACAAGAGACCCAGTACTTC; cdr3_aa: CASSNPGHQQETQYF
d_call: -; j_call: TRBJ2-7; clone_size: -; v_call: TRBV4-1; cdr3_nt: TGCGCCAGCAGCCAAGAAGTCAGGGGAAGGGACGAGCAGTACTTC; cdr3_aa: CASSQEVRGRDEQYF
d_call: -; j_call: TRBJ1-1; clone_size: -; v_call: TRBV7-3; cdr3_nt: TGTGCCAGCAGCCCGCGCGACATCGAGAACACTGAAGCTTTCTTT; cdr3_aa: CASSPRDIENTEAFF
d_call: TRBD1; j_call: TRBJ1-1; clone_size: few; v_call: TRBV6-4; cdr3_nt: TGTGCCAGCAGCCTGGGACAGGGCCATATGAACACTGAAGCTTTCTTT; cdr3_aa: CASSLGQGHMNTEAFF
d_call: -; j_call: TRBJ1-1; clone_size: -; v_call: TRBV9; cdr3_nt: TGTGCCAGCAGCCTAGGAGGGCCAACTCAAGAAGCTTTCTTT; cdr3_aa: CASSLGGPTQEAFF
d_call: -; j_call: TRBJ1-1; clone_size: -; v_call: TRBV5-5; cdr3_nt: TGTGCCAGCAGCTTTAATACGGTCATGAACACTGAAGCTTTCTTT; cdr3_aa: CASSFNTVMNTEAFF
d_call: -; j_call: TRBJ2-7; clone_size: -; v_call: TRBV4-2; cdr3_nt: TGTGCCAGCAGCCAAGATAGGGACTCTCCCTACGAGCAGTACTTC; cdr3_aa: CASSQDRDSPYEQYF
d_call: TRBD1; j_call: TRBJ1-4; clone_size: -; v_call: TRBV25-1; cdr3_nt: TGTGCCAGCAGTGTGGTCAGGGGGGAAAAACTGTTTTTT; cdr3_aa: CASSVVRGEKLFF